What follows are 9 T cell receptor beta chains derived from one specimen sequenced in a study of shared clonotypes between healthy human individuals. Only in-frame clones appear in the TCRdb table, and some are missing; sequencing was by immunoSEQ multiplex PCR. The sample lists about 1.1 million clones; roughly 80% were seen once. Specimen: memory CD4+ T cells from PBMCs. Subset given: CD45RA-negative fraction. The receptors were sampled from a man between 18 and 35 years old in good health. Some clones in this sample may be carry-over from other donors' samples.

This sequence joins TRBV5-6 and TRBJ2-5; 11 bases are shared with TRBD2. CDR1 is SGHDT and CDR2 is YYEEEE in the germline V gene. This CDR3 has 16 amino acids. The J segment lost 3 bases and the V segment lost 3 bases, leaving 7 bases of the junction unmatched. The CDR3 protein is CASSSPTSGGKETQYF. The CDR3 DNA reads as TGTGCCAGCAGCTCGCCAACTAGCGGGGGTAAAGAGACCCAGTACTTC.

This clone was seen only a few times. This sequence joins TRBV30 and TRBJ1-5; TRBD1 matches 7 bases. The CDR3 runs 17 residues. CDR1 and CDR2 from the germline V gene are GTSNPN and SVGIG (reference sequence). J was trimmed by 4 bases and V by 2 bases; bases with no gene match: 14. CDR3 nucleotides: TGTGCCTGGAGTACCGATAAGGGGACAGTACCGAATCAGCCCCAGCATTTT. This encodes CAWSTDKGTVPNQPQHF.

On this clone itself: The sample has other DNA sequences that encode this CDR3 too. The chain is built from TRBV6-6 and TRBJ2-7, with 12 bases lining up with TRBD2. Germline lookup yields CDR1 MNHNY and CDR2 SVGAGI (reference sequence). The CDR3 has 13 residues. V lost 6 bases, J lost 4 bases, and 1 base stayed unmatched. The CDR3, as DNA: TGTGCCAGCAGGACTAGCGGGAGTTACGAGCAGTACTTC. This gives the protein CASRTSGSYEQYF.

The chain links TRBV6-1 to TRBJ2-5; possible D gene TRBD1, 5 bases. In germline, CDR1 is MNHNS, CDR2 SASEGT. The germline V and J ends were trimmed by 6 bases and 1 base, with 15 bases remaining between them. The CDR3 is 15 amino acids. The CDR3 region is CASSLQAQGQETQYF. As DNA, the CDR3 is TGTGCCAGCAGCCTTCAAGCCCAGGGCCAAGAGACCCAGTACTTC.

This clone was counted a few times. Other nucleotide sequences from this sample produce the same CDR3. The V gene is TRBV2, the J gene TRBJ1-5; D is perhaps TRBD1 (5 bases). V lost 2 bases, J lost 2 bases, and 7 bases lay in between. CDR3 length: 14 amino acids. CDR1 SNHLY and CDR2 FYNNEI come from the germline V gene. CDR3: CASSERDRNQPQHF. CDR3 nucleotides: TGTGCCAGCAGTGAAAGGGACCGCAATCAGCCCCAGCATTTT.

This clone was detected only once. Here the CDR3 reads CAWSVTSQNIQYF. The CDR3 DNA is TGTGCCTGGAGTGTAACTAGCCAAAACATTCAGTACTTC. The chain is built from TRBV30 and TRBJ2-4, with D tentatively TRBD2 (6 bases). Germline-derived CDR1 and CDR2 are GTSNPN and SVGIG (reference sequence). Between the trimmed V and J ends, which lost 0 bases and 5 bases, there was a span of 8 bases. This CDR3 is built from 13 residues.

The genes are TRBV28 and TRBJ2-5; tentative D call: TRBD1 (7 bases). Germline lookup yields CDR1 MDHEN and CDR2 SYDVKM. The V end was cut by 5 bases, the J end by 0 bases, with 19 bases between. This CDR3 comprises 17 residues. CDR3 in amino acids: CASSTGRGDRDQETQYF. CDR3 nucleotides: TGTGCCAGCAGTACCGGGCGGGGAGACAGGGACCAAGAGACCCAGTACTTC.

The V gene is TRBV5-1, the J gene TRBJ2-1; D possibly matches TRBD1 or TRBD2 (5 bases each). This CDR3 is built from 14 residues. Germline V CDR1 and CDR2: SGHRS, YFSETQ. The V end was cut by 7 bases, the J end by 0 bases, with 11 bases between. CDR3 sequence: CASLGESSYNEQFF. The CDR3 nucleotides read TGCGCCAGCTTGGGGGAGTCCTCCTACAATGAGCAGTTCTTC.

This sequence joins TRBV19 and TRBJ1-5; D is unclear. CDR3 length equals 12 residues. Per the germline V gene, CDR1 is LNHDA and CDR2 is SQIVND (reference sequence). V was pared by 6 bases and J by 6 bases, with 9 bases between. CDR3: CASRGRRQPQHF. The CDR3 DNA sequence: TGTGCCAGTAGGGGCCGGCGTCAGCCCCAGCATTTT. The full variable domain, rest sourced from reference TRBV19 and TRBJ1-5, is DGGITQSPKYLFRKEGQNVTLSCEQNLNHDAMYWYRQDPGQGLRLIYYSQIVNDFQKGDIAEGYSVSREKKESFPLTVTSAQKNPTAFYLCASRGRRQPQHFGDGTRLSIL.